This record covers a single TCR beta chain. Other DNA sequences within the sample encode an identical CDR3. This CDR3 has 14 amino acids. V lost 4 bases to trimming and J lost 5 bases, with 15 bases between them. The germline V gene encodes CDR1 SGHRS and CDR2 YFSETQ. The source of the sample is a study of blood T cell repertoires in COVID-19. Clones were sequenced by immunoSEQ multiplex PCR, and TCRdb holds only the in-frame ones, with some missing. The sample holds under 90,000 clones, around 88% seen once. The specimen sequenced was peripheral blood. The sequence derives from a man aged 55 to 70 with acute or convalescent COVID-19. The genes are TRBV5-1 and TRBJ2-5, with D maybe TRBD1 (6 bases). This chain's CDR3 is CASSGTGSSETQYF. The CDR3 nucleotides read TGCGCCAGCAGCGGAACAGGGTCCTCCGAGACCCAGTACTTC.